This T cell receptor beta chain was captured in a study of response to subunit inactivated influenza vaccine (dated by TCRdb to 2017 to 2018). For context, the study as a whole: Deep quantitative profiling of the T cell receptor repertoire was used in the study to follow responses to a trivalent subunit inactivated influenza vaccine. General study outcomes and caveats: The authors proposed that each seasonal influenza vaccination may bring in only a limited number of new T cells.

Receptor libraries were prepared by RT-PCR. Instrument used: Illumina HiSeq 2500. In-frame beta chains were kept once TCRdb had trimmed the public reads at Q25 with fastp and called clones with MiXCR. Rows are combined by CDR3 protein, so each entry shows the most common genes and DNA. The sample table records about 540,000 distinct CDR3 sequences; approximately 14% of these occur just once. Jointly, the top ten make up 11% of the sample. From the cysteine up to the phenylalanine, the CDR3 has a length of 15 residues. The only DNA kept is the CDR3, 45 bases in frame from the first base. V is pared back by 1 base and J by 3 bases, with 11 bases lying between the germline termini. The germline V gene provides CDR1 SGHTA and CDR2 FQGNSA. This clonotype was counted at least ten times. Its antigen target is currently unknown. Base qualities are missing; no much larger clone stands one base away.

The specimen comprised PBMCs from blood, sampled 11 to 12 days after vaccination. The receptor was isolated from a middle-aged man who received an inactivated influenza vaccine. Donor details come from another sample of the same person, matched by shared clones. The chain employs TRBV7-2 and TRBJ2-3; TRBD1 is a possible D gene, resting on 6 matching bases. The sequenced DNA: TGTGCCAGCAGCTTAGGCACAGGGTATACAGATACGCAGTATTTT. Translated, it reads CASSLGTGYTDTQYF.